What follows are 26 T cell receptor beta chains derived from one specimen sequenced in a study of cytomegalovirus exposure and HLA in healthy donors. Assay used: immunoSEQ multiplex PCR; TCRdb lists only in-frame clones, some missing. The sample lists fewer than 120,000 clones; more than 75% were seen once. Sequencing used PBMCs. The receptors were gathered from a woman aged 25 to 39 in good health and CMV-seropositive.

The chain carries TRBV19 and TRBJ2-2; a weak D match, TRBD1 (6 bases). Germline values: CDR1 LNHDA, CDR2 SQIVND (reference sequence). The CDR3 has 12 amino acids. The V end was cut by 7 bases, the J end by 5 bases, with 8 bases between. The CDR3 sequence is CASTGETGELFF. CDR3 bases: TGTGCCAGTACAGGGGAGACCGGGGAGCTGTTTTTT.

This rearrangement joins TRBV4-3 to TRBJ2-7; 8 bases are shared with TRBD1. V trimming: 3 bases; J trimming: 2 bases; junction bases outside the gene matches: 6. This CDR3 is 15 amino acids long. Germline loops: CDR1 LGHNA, CDR2 YSLEER. CDR3 loop: CASSQSGTGAYEQYF. The CDR3 DNA sequence: TGCGCCAGCAGCCAGTCCGGGACAGGCGCCTACGAGCAGTACTTC.

The gene calls are TRBV7-3 and TRBJ2-2, with TRBD1 matching 9 bases. Germline-derived CDR1 and CDR2 are SGHTA and FQGTGA. J was trimmed by 6 bases and V by 5 bases; bases with no gene match: 4. The CDR3 is 14 amino acids. CDR3 region: CASSQRTGAGELFF. For the CDR3, the DNA is TGTGCCAGCAGCCAAAGGACAGGGGCCGGGGAGCTGTTTTTT.

The chain has TRBV15 and TRBJ2-7, with TRBD1 matching 8 bases. The CDR3 has 15 residues. The trim removed 1 base at V and 3 bases at J, leaving 5 bases unmatched. The germline V gene encodes CDR1 LNHNV and CDR2 YYDKDF (reference sequence). CDR3 in DNA: TGTGCCACCAGCAGAGCTGGGGACAGGAGCTACGAGCAGTACTTC. It specifies CATSRAGDRSYEQYF.

The gene calls are TRBV30 and TRBJ2-2; TRBD2 aligns across 12 bases. CDR1 is GTSNPN and CDR2 is SVGIG in the germline V gene (reference sequence). V shed 4 bases, J shed 7 bases, and the junction held 4 bases outside the gene matches. This CDR3 contains 14 residues. CDR3 coding DNA: TGTGCCTGGAACCGACTAGCGGGGGTCGGGGAGCTGTTTTTT. Translating gives CAWNRLAGVGELFF.

This chain links TRBV12-5 with TRBJ2-7, with TRBD1 matching 7 bases. Germline V CDR1 and CDR2: LGHNT, FRNRAP. The V segment lost 3 bases and the J segment 6 bases; nucleotides outside the gene matches: 11. The CDR3 totals 15 residues. The CDR3 protein is CASGLSGTAPSEQYF. CDR3 coding DNA: TGTGCTAGTGGTTTATCCGGGACAGCTCCATCCGAGCAGTACTTC.

The gene calls are TRBV6-5 and TRBJ2-2, with D possibly matching TRBD1 (7 bases). The CDR3 length is 16 residues. The ends were cut back, 0 bases at V and 5 bases at J, with 13 bases in the middle. Germline CDR1 is MNHEY and CDR2 is SVGAGI. CDR3 residues: CASSYSAQGGTGELFF. For the CDR3, the DNA is TGTGCCAGCAGTTACTCCGCCCAGGGGGGAACCGGGGAGCTGTTTTTT.

The CDR3 coding sequence is TGCGCCAGCAGCTTGGGAACAGCTATTAACTATGGCTACACCTTC. The encoded protein is CASSLGTAINYGYTF. The chain carries TRBV5-1 and TRBJ1-2; no clear D. Trimming stripped 0 bases from V and 1 base from J, with 10 bases between. CDR1 is SGHRS, CDR2 YFSETQ, per germline. There are 15 residues in the CDR3. The full variable domain, completed using reference TRBV5-1 and TRBJ1-2, is KAGVTQTPRYLIKTRGQQVTLSCSPISGHRSVSWYQQTPGQGLQFLFEYFSETQRNKGNFPGRFSGRQFSNSRSEMNVSTLELGDSALYLCASSLGTAINYGYTFGSGTRLTVV.

The genes are TRBV6-1 and TRBJ1-1; D call uncertain. V was cut by 6 bases and J by 1 base, with 15 bases left in between. Germline V gene lookup returns CDR1 MNHNS and CDR2 SASEGT. This CDR3 has 15 amino acids. CDR3 sequence reads: CASSRLAAKNTEAFF. The CDR3 region has the DNA TGTGCCAGCAGCCGCCTGGCGGCCAAGAACACTGAAGCTTTCTTT.

The chain uses TRBV6-6 and TRBJ1-2, with D perhaps TRBD1 (6 bases). CDR1 is MNHNY and CDR2 is SVGAGI in the germline V gene (reference sequence). V lost 7 bases to trimming and J lost 6 bases, with 15 bases between them. The CDR3 is 13 amino acids. In nucleotides, the CDR3 is TGTGCCAGCACATCGGGGGGGCGGGATGGCTACACCTTC. Its protein product is CASTSGGRDGYTF.

The genes are TRBV5-6 and TRBJ1-3; D remains unclear. The CDR3 covers 13 residues. Looked up from germline, CDR1 is SGHDT and CDR2 is YYEEEE. Trimming cost V 0 bases and J 5 bases, with 6 bases left between them. CDR3 amino acids: CASSLGPRNTIYF. CDR3 sequence (DNA): TGTGCCAGCAGCTTGGGGCCTCGAAACACCATATATTTT.

This clone was counted once. This sequence joins TRBV19 and TRBJ2-5; the match to TRBD1 covers 8 bases. The CDR3 is 13 amino acids. Germline trimming cut 7 bases from V and 5 bases from J; bases unmatched to any gene: 6. Germline values: CDR1 LNHDA, CDR2 SQIVND (reference sequence). In DNA, the CDR3 is TGTGCCAGTACCAGGGGGCCTGGGGAGACCCAGTACTTC. This encodes CASTRGPGETQYF. The whole variable domain, filled in from reference TRBV19 and TRBJ2-5, reads DGGITQSPKYLFRKEGQNVTLSCEQNLNHDAMYWYRQDPGQGLRLIYYSQIVNDFQKGDIAEGYSVSREKKESFPLTVTSAQKNPTAFYLCASTRGPGETQYFGPGTRLLVL.

The chain employs TRBV7-6 and TRBJ1-6, with 9 nucleotides matching TRBD1. The length of the CDR3 is 17 residues. J gave up 0 bases and V 3 bases, and 3 bases lay outside the gene matches. Per germline, CDR1 SGHVS and CDR2 FNYEAQ. The CDR3 here is CASSFGGQGSYNSPLHF. The DNA of the CDR3 is TGTGCCAGCAGCTTTGGGGGACAGGGCTCCTATAATTCACCCCTCCACTTT.

The chain joins TRBV28 to TRBJ1-5; D is undetermined. There are 13 residues in the CDR3. Germline values: CDR1 MDHEN, CDR2 SYDVKM. V dropped 5 bases and J dropped 4 bases, with 9 bases sitting between them. This chain's CDR3 is CASSPGRNQPQHF. In nucleotides, the CDR3 is TGTGCCAGCAGTCCCGGGAGGAATCAGCCCCAGCATTTT.

The gene calls are TRBV6-1 and TRBJ2-2; D may be TRBD1 (6 bases). Germline CDR1 reads MNHNS; CDR2 reads SASEGT. The CDR3 totals 15 residues. Between the trimmed V and J ends, which lost 5 bases and 4 bases, there was a span of 14 bases. CDR3 sequence (DNA): TGTGCCAGCAGTCCTACCAGGGGCTTCACCGGGGAGCTGTTTTTT. Its translation: CASSPTRGFTGELFF.

This clone was observed a few times. The CDR3 DNA is TGTGCCAGCAGCTTAGTATCCTCGGGGGGGTCACCCCTCCACTTT. Translating it yields CASSLVSSGGSPLHF. The rearrangement links TRBV11-2 to TRBJ1-6; TRBD1 might be the D (5 bases). V was trimmed by 1 base and J by 10 bases, leaving 14 bases between them. Germline values: CDR1 SGHAT, CDR2 FQNNGV. The CDR3 sequence is 15 residues long.

V and J are TRBV28 and TRBJ2-1; perhaps TRBD1 as D (5 bases). This CDR3 contains 16 residues. V shed 5 bases and J shed 10 bases, with 24 bases lying between them. Looked up from germline, CDR1 is MDHEN and CDR2 is SYDVKM. CDR3 bases: TGTGCCAGCAGTACCCTGAGACAGCCACCAAACCTAGAGCAGTTCTTC. This gives the protein CASSTLRQPPNLEQFF.

The V and J genes are TRBV30 and TRBJ1-1; D possibly corresponds to TRBD1 (5 bases). The length of the CDR3 is 14 residues. Trimming removed 8 bases at V and 0 bases at J, with 16 bases between. Germline V gene lookup returns CDR1 GTSNPN and CDR2 SVGIG (reference sequence). The CDR3 spells CARDFGLMNTEAFF. The CDR3 DNA reads TGTGCCCGGGACTTCGGACTAATGAACACTGAAGCTTTCTTT.

J is TRBJ2-7 and V is TRBV19; TRBD1 agrees at 9 bases. Unmatched junction bases numbered 8, after V lost 7 bases and J lost 1 base. The germline V gene has CDR1 LNHDA and CDR2 SQIVND (reference sequence). This CDR3 region has 15 residues. CDR3 bases: TGTGCCAGTACTATGGGACAGGGAGGATCCTACGAGCAGTACTTC. Translated, it gives CASTMGQGGSYEQYF. The full variable domain, rest sourced from reference TRBV19 and TRBJ2-7, is DGGITQSPKYLFRKEGQNVTLSCEQNLNHDAMYWYRQDPGQGLRLIYYSQIVNDFQKGDIAEGYSVSREKKESFPLTVTSAQKNPTAFYLCASTMGQGGSYEQYFGPGTRLTVT.

This rearrangement joins TRBV28 to TRBJ1-1; TRBD1 is a possible D gene (6 bases). Germline V CDR1 and CDR2: MDHEN, SYDVKM. The CDR3 spans 14 residues. V gave up 4 bases and J gave up 1 base, with 10 bases separating them. This chain's CDR3 is CASSSPGQNTEAFF. DNA for the CDR3: TGTGCCAGCAGTTCTCCGGGACAGAACACTGAAGCTTTCTTT.

CDR3 DNA sequence: TGCGCCAGCAGCCAACTCCTCCGTGAGGGCCACCGCTCTGGAAACACCATATATTTT. Protein: CASSQLLREGHRSGNTIYF. The rearrangement links TRBV4-3 to TRBJ1-3; the D is unclear. CDR1 and CDR2 (germline): LGHNA, YSLEER. V lost 2 bases and J lost 0, with 20 bases in between. The CDR3 spans 19 residues.

The chain has TRBV4-3 and TRBJ2-7, with 9 bases that match TRBD2. Trimming removed 1 base from V and 4 bases from J; junction bases left unmatched: 8. The length of the CDR3 is 16 residues. In germline, CDR1 is LGHNA, CDR2 YSLEER. The chain's CDR3 is CASSQGVGLAPYEQYF. As DNA, the CDR3 is TGCGCCAGCAGCCAAGGCGTGGGACTAGCCCCTTACGAGCAGTACTTC.

This clone has just one count. The chain carries TRBV6-1 and TRBJ2-1; 9 nucleotides agree with TRBD2. The CDR3 is 15 amino acids. V gave up 3 bases and J gave up 6 bases; unmatched junction bases: 6. Germline loops: CDR1 MNHNS, CDR2 SASEGT. The CDR3 spells CASSDIAGEVNEQFF. The CDR3 bases are TGTGCCAGCAGTGACATAGCGGGAGAGGTCAATGAGCAGTTCTTC.

The chain has TRBV6-5 and TRBJ1-2; the D gene is possibly TRBD1 (5 bases). The V end lost 2 bases, the J end lost 6 bases, and 13 bases lay between the germline ends. CDR1 is MNHEY and CDR2 is SVGAGI in the germline V gene. The CDR3 covers 14 residues. The CDR3 here is CASSYQGGWNGYTF. The CDR3 DNA reads TGTGCCAGCAGTTACCAGGGTGGGTGGAATGGCTACACCTTC.

This clone came up a few times. This chain links TRBV6-6 with TRBJ1-2; 7 nucleotides agree with TRBD1. From germline, CDR1 is MNHNY and CDR2 SVGAGI (reference sequence). The ends lost 6 bases at V and 6 bases at J; junction bases unmatched: 7. The CDR3 is made up of 13 amino acids. This chain's CDR3 is CASRAPTGDGYTF. The CDR3 coding sequence is TGTGCCAGCAGGGCCCCCACAGGGGATGGCTACACCTTC.

The chain joins TRBV18 to TRBJ2-7; tentatively, D is TRBD1 (6 bases). This CDR3 is 14 amino acids long. V was trimmed by 3 bases and J by 2 bases, leaving 11 bases between them. Germline V lookup: CDR1 KGHSH, CDR2 LQKENI. The CDR3 reads CASSPSDRTYEQYF. In DNA form, the CDR3 reads TGTGCCAGCTCACCCTCGGACAGAACCTACGAGCAGTACTTC.